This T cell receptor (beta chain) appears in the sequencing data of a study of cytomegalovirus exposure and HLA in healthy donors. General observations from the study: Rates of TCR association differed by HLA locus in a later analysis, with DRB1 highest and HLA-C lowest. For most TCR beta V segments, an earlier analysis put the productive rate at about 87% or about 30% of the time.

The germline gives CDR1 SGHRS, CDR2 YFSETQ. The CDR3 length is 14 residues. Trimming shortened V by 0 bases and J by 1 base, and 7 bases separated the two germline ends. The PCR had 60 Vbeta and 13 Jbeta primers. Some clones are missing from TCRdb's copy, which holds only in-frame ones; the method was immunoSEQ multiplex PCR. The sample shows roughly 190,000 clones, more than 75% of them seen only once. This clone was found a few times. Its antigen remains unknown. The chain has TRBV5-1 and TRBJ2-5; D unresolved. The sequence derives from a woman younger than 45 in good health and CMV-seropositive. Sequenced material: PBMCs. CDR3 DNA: TGCGCCAGCAGCTTGGCATTAGCCCAAGAGACCCAGTACTTC. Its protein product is CASSLALAQETQYF.